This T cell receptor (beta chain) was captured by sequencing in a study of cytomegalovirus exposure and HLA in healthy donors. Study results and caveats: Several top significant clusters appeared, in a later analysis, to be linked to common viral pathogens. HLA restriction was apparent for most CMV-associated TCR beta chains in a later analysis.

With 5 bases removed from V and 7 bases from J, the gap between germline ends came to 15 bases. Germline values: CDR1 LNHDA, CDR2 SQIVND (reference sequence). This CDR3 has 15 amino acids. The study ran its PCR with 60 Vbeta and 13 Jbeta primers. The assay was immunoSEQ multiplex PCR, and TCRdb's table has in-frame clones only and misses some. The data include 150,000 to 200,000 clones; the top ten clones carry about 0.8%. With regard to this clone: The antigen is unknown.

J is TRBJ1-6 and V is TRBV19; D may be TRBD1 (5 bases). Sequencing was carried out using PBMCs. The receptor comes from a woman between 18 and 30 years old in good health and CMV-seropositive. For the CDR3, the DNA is TGTGCCAGTAGTCGGATCGACAGCCCAAATTCACCCCTCCACTTT. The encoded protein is CASSRIDSPNSPLHF.